This T cell receptor (beta chain) derives from a study of identical twins. This clonotype appeared a few times. TCRdb reprocessed the 5' RACE reads via MiXCR and lists one record per CDR3 protein. The sample records under 900,000 distinct CDR3 sequences, approximately 13% being singletons. CDR3 length equals 17 residues. Looked up from germline, CDR1 is KGHSH and CDR2 is LQKENI. Trimming pared 0 bases from V and 0 bases from J, leaving 14 bases between. This same sample was also taken into another study, of yellow fever vaccine responses in identical twins.

The V gene is TRBV18, the J gene TRBJ1-1; tentative D call: TRBD1 (5 bases). This receptor was identified in a woman aged 18-29 years in good health. Sequencing input: PBMCs. The CDR3 here is CASSPPRTGRLNTEAFF. The CDR3, as DNA: TGTGCCAGCTCACCACCTCGAACGGGACGGCTGAACACTGAAGCTTTCTTT.